These 22 T cell receptor beta chains came from one sample sequenced in a study of blood T cell repertoires in COVID-19. Here immunoSEQ multiplex PCR was the method, and the copy in TCRdb shows in-frame clones only, minus some. The sample yields roughly 36,000 clones, around 87% seen once. The source material was peripheral blood. The receptors stem from a man between 45 and 60 years old with active or convalescent COVID-19.

The chain employs TRBV18 and TRBJ1-5; D call uncertain. This CDR3 spans 15 amino acids. The V gene's germline CDR1 is KGHSH and CDR2 LQKENI. With 2 bases removed from V and 5 bases from J, the gap between germline ends came to 13 bases. The chain's CDR3 is CASSPSGQGYQPQHF. Written as DNA, the CDR3 is TGTGCCAGCTCACCAAGTGGGCAAGGTTATCAGCCCCAGCATTTT.

The genes are TRBV7-2 and TRBJ1-2; D unresolved. Trimming left V 1 base short and J 5 bases short, with 14 bases between. Germline CDR1 SGHTA, CDR2 FQGNSA. This CDR3 is 15 amino acids long. The CDR3 DNA reads as TGTGCCAGCAGCTTAGGCAGATCAACTACTTATGGCTACACCTTC. It yields the protein CASSLGRSTTYGYTF.

The chain links TRBV9 to TRBJ2-2; perhaps TRBD1 as D (5 bases). CDR1 and CDR2 (germline): SGDLS, YYNGEE. Trimming pared 0 bases from V and 0 bases from J, leaving 18 bases between. This CDR3 comprises 19 residues. In DNA, the CDR3 is TGTGCCAGCAGCGTAGGGCAGGGTAGCCGGACCGCGAACACCGGGGAGCTGTTTTTT. Its protein product is CASSVGQGSRTANTGELFF.

The CDR3 sequence: CASSERGLAGTDTQYF. The CDR3 DNA follows: TGTGCCAGCAGTGAACGGGGATTAGCGGGCACAGATACGCAGTATTTT. This chain links TRBV6-1 with TRBJ2-3, with a possible D match to TRBD2 (6 bases). Germline V gene sequence: CDR1 MNHNS, CDR2 SASEGT. Between the trimmed V and J ends, which lost 2 bases and 1 base, there was a span of 13 bases. The length of the CDR3 is 16 residues.

The rearrangement links TRBV21-1 to TRBJ2-2; TRBD2 is the table's D call, not checked against the DNA. TRBV21-1 is a listed pseudogene. CDR3 length: 18 amino acids. CDR3 in amino acids: CASSKEETSGRATGELFF. The CDR3 DNA sequence: TGTGCCAGCAGCAAAGAAGAGACTAGCGGGAGGGCCACCGGGGAGCTGTTTTTT.

This chain joins TRBV5-4 and TRBJ1-1; D remains ambiguous. This CDR3 region has 13 residues. V shed 0 bases and J shed 4 bases, with 7 bases lying between them. CDR1 is SGHNT, CDR2 YYREEE, per germline (reference sequence). The CDR3 sequence is CASSLAGFTEAFF. The CDR3 bases are TGTGCCAGCAGCTTGGCCGGGTTCACTGAAGCTTTCTTT.

CDR3 DNA: TGTGCCAGCGGGACAGGGGGTTTGAACACTGAAGCTTTCTTT. Protein product: CASGTGGLNTEAFF. This chain links TRBV28 with TRBJ1-1; 11 bases are shared with TRBD1. J gave up 0 bases and V 8 bases, and 2 bases lay outside the gene matches. Germline CDR1 is MDHEN and CDR2 is SYDVKM. This CDR3 region has 14 residues.

The chain recombines TRBV11-3 with TRBJ2-1; the match to TRBD2 covers 8 bases. V trimming: 0 bases; J trimming: 4 bases; junction bases outside the gene matches: 2. The germline CDR1 and CDR2 sequences are SGHNT and YENEEA. The CDR3 runs to 15 residues. CDR3 protein: CASSLDSGGYNEQFF. The CDR3 coding sequence is TGTGCCAGCAGCTTAGACAGCGGGGGATACAATGAGCAGTTCTTC.

The chain links TRBV4-2 to TRBJ2-1, with 11 nucleotides matching TRBD2. The V gene end was trimmed by 5 bases and the J gene end by 7 bases; junction bases not matched to a gene: 10. The germline CDR1 and CDR2 sequences are LGHNA and YNFKEQ. This CDR3 region has 16 residues. The CDR3 DNA reads as TGTGCCAGCAGCACCCGTCTAGCGGGAGGAGGTAATGAGCAGTTCTTC. Its translation: CASSTRLAGGGNEQFF.

The chain employs TRBV30 and TRBJ2-1; 9 nucleotides agree with TRBD2. The CDR3 is 15 residues long. V gave up 1 base and J gave up 5 bases; unmatched junction bases: 6. Germline-derived CDR1 and CDR2 are GTSNPN and SVGIG (reference sequence). Written as DNA, the CDR3 is TGTGCCTGGAGTGATGGACTAGCGAGAAACAATGAGCAGTTCTTC. Protein sequence: CAWSDGLARNNEQFF.

The genes are TRBV5-1 and TRBJ1-5; tentative D call: TRBD1 (5 bases). V lost 4 bases, J lost 0 bases, and 11 bases lay in between. The CDR3 consists of 15 residues. In germline, CDR1 is SGHRS, CDR2 YFSETQ. This chain's CDR3 is CASSKDGHSNQPQHF. The CDR3 DNA follows: TGCGCCAGCAGCAAGGACGGACATAGCAATCAGCCCCAGCATTTT.

The chain employs TRBV25-1 and TRBJ2-1; 10 bases are shared with TRBD1. With 3 bases clipped from V and 7 bases from J, the junction kept 9 bases outside the gene matches. The CDR3 runs 16 residues. Germline loops: CDR1 MGHDK, CDR2 SYGVNS. CDR3 loop: CASSDNPGQGRNEQFF. The CDR3 DNA reads TGTGCCAGCAGTGACAACCCGGGACAGGGGAGGAATGAGCAGTTCTTC.

This clone was observed a single time. The V and J genes are TRBV6-1 and TRBJ1-5; D not certain. This CDR3 is 12 amino acids long. V was shortened by 1 base and J by 9 bases, with 7 bases between the two germline ends. Germline V gene lookup returns CDR1 MNHNS and CDR2 SASEGT. CDR3 in DNA: TGTGCCAGCAGTGAAGTGGCGGGGCCCCAGCATTTT. As protein: CASSEVAGPQHF.

J is TRBJ2-3 and V is TRBV5-5, with 11 bases identical to TRBD2. This CDR3 spans 16 amino acids. Germline V gene sequence: CDR1 SGHKS, CDR2 YYEKEE (reference sequence). The trim removed 4 bases at V and 2 bases at J, leaving 6 bases unmatched. The CDR3 protein is CASSPRLAGTTDTQYF. The CDR3 coding sequence is TGTGCCAGCAGCCCTCGACTAGCGGGAACCACAGATACGCAGTATTTT.

The chain has TRBV5-4 and TRBJ2-1, with D possibly matching TRBD1 (6 bases). Germline loops: CDR1 SGHNT, CDR2 YYREEE (reference sequence). The CDR3 spans 12 residues. V lost 2 bases and J lost 9, with 9 bases in between. This CDR3 is CASSFLGAEQFF. CDR3 nucleotide sequence: TGTGCCAGCAGCTTTTTGGGGGCTGAGCAGTTCTTC.

The chain employs TRBV27 and TRBJ2-1; a possible D gene is TRBD2 (7 bases). Looked up from germline, CDR1 is MNHEY and CDR2 is SMNVEV (reference sequence). The CDR3 length is 14 residues. V was clipped by 4 bases and J by 6 bases, with 13 bases between them. The CDR3 protein is CASSWQRDINEQFF. The CDR3 DNA is TGTGCCAGCAGTTGGCAGCGGGACATCAATGAGCAGTTCTTC.

CDR3 amino acids: CASSLGVGTEAFF. The CDR3 nucleotides read TGTGCCAGCAGCTTGGGGGTGGGGACAGAAGCTTTCTTT. V usage is TRBV5-6 and J usage is TRBJ1-1; possible D gene TRBD1, 6 bases. Per germline, CDR1 SGHDT and CDR2 YYEEEE. The CDR3 covers 13 residues. V dropped 0 bases and J dropped 8 bases, with 11 bases sitting between them.

The gene calls are TRBV2 and TRBJ2-5; TRBD1 matches 7 bases. The CDR3 sequence is 13 residues long. V lost 8 bases and J lost 5; bases outside the gene matches: 8. Germline assignment: CDR1 SNHLY and CDR2 FYNNEI. The CDR3 is CASDRDGRETQYF. In DNA form, the CDR3 reads TGTGCCAGCGACAGGGATGGTCGGGAGACCCAGTACTTC.

This clone was seen just once. This chain connects TRBV18 to TRBJ1-1; D is unclear. Trimming shortened V by 2 bases and J by 0 bases, and 4 bases separated the two germline ends. The CDR3 runs 13 residues. CDR1 and CDR2 (germline): KGHSH, LQKENI. CDR3 protein: CASSPDMNTEAFF. The CDR3 nucleotides read TGTGCCAGCTCACCAGACATGAACACTGAAGCTTTCTTT.

J is TRBJ1-4 and V is TRBV19; a weak D match, TRBD1 (6 bases). The V gene lost 7 bases and the J gene lost 4 bases, with 16 bases spanning the gap. Germline loops: CDR1 LNHDA, CDR2 SQIVND (reference sequence). This CDR3 has 15 residues. The CDR3 DNA follows: TGTGCCAGTACCCCAGGGGCCAGCTATAATGAAAAACTGTTTTTT. Translated: CASTPGASYNEKLFF.

This clone was counted only a few times. This sequence joins TRBV7-3 and TRBJ2-1; the match to TRBD2 covers 15 bases. This CDR3 comprises 21 residues. Trimming cost V 5 bases and J 1 base; bases outside gene matches: 15. CDR1 SGHTA and CDR2 FQGTGA come from the germline V gene. CDR3 region: CASSPTQGLAGGPVSYNEQFF. The DNA of the CDR3 is TGTGCCAGCAGCCCGACTCAGGGACTAGCGGGAGGCCCGGTTTCCTACAATGAGCAGTTCTTC.

The gene calls are TRBV6-4 and TRBJ1-1; a possible D gene is TRBD1 (5 bases). CDR1 is MRHNA, CDR2 SNTAGT, per germline. The CDR3 is 13 amino acids. V was cut by 1 base and J by 5 bases, with 8 bases left in between. The CDR3 DNA reads as TGTGCCAGCAGTGACTTAGCAGGGACTGAAGCTTTCTTT. Amino acid sequence: CASSDLAGTEAFF.